These T cell receptor beta chains were read from a single sample in a study of immune evolution from preneoplasia to lung adenocarcinoma. Assay: immunoSEQ multiplex PCR; the TCRdb copy retains only in-frame clones and omits some. Of roughly 2,000 clones listed, about 79% are singletons. The sample taken for sequencing was FFPE adjacent normal lung tissue. All receptors come from a person in their 70s with lung adenocarcinoma. Both conserved end residues are part of each CDR3. D genes are given only for firm matches. Expanded clones get a size class; other rows say once, few or many, or leave the size out.

TRBV25-1	-	TRBJ1-3	-	CASTPGDTIYF	TGTGCCAGCACCCCCGGCGACACCATATATTTT
TRBV29-1	-	TRBJ1-4	-	CSGRRDDEKLFF	TGCAGCGGGCGGCGGGATGATGAAAAACTGTTTTTT
TRBV20-1	-	TRBJ1-1	-	CVWWSPEAFF	TGCGTGTGGTGGTCCCCTGAAGCTTTCTTT
TRBV19	-	TRBJ2-7	-	CASRNTGGAYEQYF	TGTGCCAGTAGAAATACGGGGGGCGCATACGAGCAGTACTTC
TRBV7-2	-	TRBJ2-1	-	CASSLGLAASYNEQFF	TGTGCCAGCAGCTTAGGTTTAGCTGCTTCCTACAATGAGCAGTTCTTC
TRBV9	-	TRBJ2-2	-	CASSVAPSGAGELFF	TGTGCCAGCAGCGTAGCTCCCTCCGGGGCCGGGGAGCTGTTTTTT
TRBV29-1	TRBD1	TRBJ2-7	-	CSVKDRVAYEQYF	TGCAGCGTTAAGGACAGGGTAGCCTACGAGCAGTACTTC
TRBV6-6	-	TRBJ1-2	once	CASSYLALWYGYTF	TGTGCCAGCAGTTATCTTGCCCTCTGGTATGGCTACACCTTC
TRBV5-4	TRBD2	TRBJ2-1	-	CASSSGLAVYNEQFF	TGTGCCAGCAGCTCGGGACTAGCGGTTTACAATGAGCAGTTCTTC
TRBV11-3	-	TRBJ2-1	large	CASSEQGNNEQFF	TGTGCCAGCAGCGAGCAGGGGAACAATGAGCAGTTCTTC
TRBV11-2	TRBD1	TRBJ2-5	-	CASSPPEGAEQETQYF	TGTGCCAGCAGCCCCCCTGAGGGGGCGGAACAAGAGACCCAGTACTTC
TRBV30	TRBD2	TRBJ2-5	-	CAWSAGTSGRGETQYF	TGTGCCTGGAGTGCTGGGACTAGCGGGAGAGGAGAGACCCAGTACTTC
TRBV28	-	TRBJ2-7	-	CASSPPRGRQYF	TGTGCCAGCAGTCCGCCTCGGGGGCGGCAGTACTTC
TRBV6-6	-	TRBJ1-1	once	CASSYSASMNTEAFF	TGTGCCAGCAGTTACTCGGCGTCGATGAACACTGAAGCTTTCTTT
TRBV18	TRBD1	TRBJ2-4	-	CASSPTPTGSIQYF	TGTGCCAGCTCACCGACCCCGACAGGGTCCATTCAGTACTTC
TRBV7-2	TRBD2	TRBJ2-5	-	CASSFGRETQYF	TGTGCCAGCAGCTTCGGGAGGGAGACCCAGTACTTC
TRBV7-9	-	TRBJ1-5	-	CASSSTEDAYQPQHF	TGTGCCAGCAGCTCCACAGAGGACGCGTATCAGCCCCAGCATTTT
TRBV7-3	TRBD1	TRBJ2-3	-	CASSLQGDSADTQYF	TGTGCCAGCAGCTTACAGGGGGATAGCGCAGATACGCAGTATTTT
TRBV5-5	TRBD2	TRBJ2-3	-	CASSALAGGFTDTQYF	TGTGCCAGCAGCGCACTAGCGGGAGGGTTCACTGATACGCAGTATTTT
TRBV11-3	-	TRBJ1-2	-	CASSLDIGGADYGYTF	TGTGCCAGCAGCTTAGATATCGGGGGCGCCGACTATGGCTACACCTTC
TRBV30	TRBD1	TRBJ2-7	-	CAWSVQGGTYEQYF	TGTGCCTGGAGTGTACAGGGGGGAACCTACGAGCAGTACTTC
TRBV5-1	-	TRBJ2-6	-	CASSSDSGANVLTF	TGCGCCAGCAGTTCGGACTCTGGGGCCAACGTCCTGACTTTC
TRBV4-3	-	TRBJ1-3	-	CASSQSGAGNTIYF	TGCGCCAGCAGCCAATCAGGTGCTGGAAACACCATATATTTT
TRBV7-3	TRBD1	TRBJ2-5	once	CASSPGTGMYQETQYF	TGTGCCAGCAGCCCGGGGACAGGGATGTACCAAGAGACCCAGTACTTC
TRBV7-2	TRBD1	TRBJ1-1	-	CASSSQGGLNTEAFF	TGTGCCAGCAGCTCTCAGGGGGGGCTGAACACTGAAGCTTTCTTT
TRBV7-9	-	TRBJ2-1	-	CASELGQNEQFF	TGTGCCTCAGAACTGGGACAAAATGAGCAGTTCTTC
TRBV7-8	TRBD1	TRBJ2-7	-	CASSPWTGTPTEQYF	TGTGCCAGCAGCCCCTGGACAGGGACCCCTACAGAGCAGTACTTC
TRBV6-6	TRBD1	TRBJ2-7	-	CASSSDRLYEQYF	TGTGCCAGCAGTTCGGACAGGTTATACGAGCAGTACTTC
TRBV7-2	-	TRBJ2-4	large	CASSLMRARGENIQYF	TGTGCCAGCAGCTTGATGCGGGCTCGCGGCGAAAACATTCAGTACTTC
TRBV6-5	-	TRBJ2-1	-	CASSSSPQLDEQFF	-
TRBV21-1	-	TRBJ2-3	-	CARATSSPSGTDTQYF	TGTGCCAGGGCGACTAGCAGCCCGTCGGGCACAGATACGCAGTATTTT
TRBV28	-	TRBJ2-3	-	CASSQQDTQYF	TGTGCCAGCAGCCAACAAGATACGCAGTATTTT
TRBV7-3	-	TRBJ2-2	-	CASSLSPQESVTGELFF	TGTGCCAGCAGCTTATCCCCCCAGGAGTCGGTCACCGGGGAGCTGTTTTTT
TRBV14	TRBD2	TRBJ2-1	-	CASSAWTSGSNDEQFF	TGTGCCAGCAGCGCTTGGACTAGCGGGAGTAACGATGAGCAGTTCTTC
TRBV4-2	-	TRBJ2-1	-	CASSQEAGFYNNEQFF	TGTGCCAGCAGCCAAGAGGCCGGGTTTTACAACAATGAGCAGTTCTTC
TRBV14	TRBD1	TRBJ1-1	few	CASSHDRVEAFF	TGTGCCAGCAGCCATGACAGGGTGGAAGCTTTCTTT
TRBV5-1	-	TRBJ2-3	-	CASRPATLDTQYF	TGCGCCAGCAGACCGGCGACATTAGATACGCAGTATTTT
TRBV11-2	TRBD1	TRBJ2-7	-	CASSRQGYEQYF	TGTGCCAGCAGCCGACAGGGCTACGAGCAGTACTTC
TRBV10-2	-	TRBJ1-6	-	CASRTGGNSPLHF	TGCGCCAGCAGGACGGGTGGTAATTCACCCCTCCACTTT
TRBV7-9	-	TRBJ1-2	-	CASSLAGGTNYGYTF	TGTGCCAGCAGCTTAGCCGGGGGGACGAACTATGGCTACACCTTC
TRBV14	-	TRBJ2-3	-	CASSDGVSSTDTQYF	TGTGCCAGCAGCGACGGAGTCTCTAGCACAGATACGCAGTATTTT
TRBV2	-	TRBJ1-3	-	CASSVEGFIAGNTIYF	TGTGCCAGCAGTGTTGAGGGTTTTATAGCTGGAAACACCATATATTTT
TRBV11-3	-	TRBJ1-3	-	CASSLDSQRTSGNTIYF	TGTGCCAGCAGCTTAGATTCGCAGCGAACCTCTGGAAACACCATATATTTT
TRBV5-1	TRBD1	TRBJ2-7	-	CASSLAGTGINEQYF	TGCGCCAGCAGCTTGGCCGGGACAGGGATCAACGAGCAGTACTTC
TRBV7-9	TRBD2	TRBJ2-5	large	CASSPRASGRAGETQYF	TGTGCCAGCAGCCCGAGGGCTAGCGGGAGGGCCGGGGAGACCCAGTACTTC
TRBV9	-	TRBJ2-7	once	CASSVGMGWVYEQYF	TGTGCCAGCAGCGTAGGAATGGGTTGGGTTTACGAGCAGTACTTC
TRBV30	-	TRBJ1-5	-	CAWSEGLGNQPQHF	TGTGCCTGGAGTGAGGGTTTGGGCAATCAGCCCCAGCATTTT
TRBV27	TRBD2	TRBJ2-3	-	CASSLYASGTTDTQYF	TGTGCCAGCAGTTTATATGCTAGCGGGACCACAGATACGCAGTATTTT
TRBV5-1	TRBD2	TRBJ2-3	once	CASSSRGGTDTQYF	TGCGCCAGCAGCTCGCGGGGGGGGACAGATACGCAGTATTTT
TRBV30	TRBD1	TRBJ1-1	-	CAWDRVASTEAFF	TGTGCCTGGGACAGGGTCGCTAGCACTGAAGCTTTCTTT
TRBV5-1	TRBD2	TRBJ2-1	-	CASSLGSGRENEQFF	TGCGCCAGCAGCTTAGGTAGCGGGAGGGAAAATGAGCAGTTCTTC
TRBV7-2	TRBD2	TRBJ2-5	-	CASSSGLALQETQYF	TGTGCCAGCAGCTCGGGACTAGCCCTCCAAGAGACCCAGTACTTC
TRBV4-3	-	TRBJ1-2	-	CASSQDHWGESYGYTF	TGCGCCAGCAGCCAAGACCATTGGGGGGAGAGCTATGGCTACACCTTC
TRBV4-1	-	TRBJ2-3	-	CASSHRSGVDTQYF	TGCGCCAGCAGTCATAGATCCGGAGTCGATACGCAGTATTTT
TRBV5-4	-	TRBJ2-5	-	CASSLEGETQYF	TGTGCCAGCAGCTTGGAGGGAGAGACCCAGTACTTC
TRBV29-1	-	TRBJ2-2	-	CSVQFGGFTGELFF	TGCAGCGTTCAATTCGGCGGGTTCACCGGGGAGCTGTTTTTT
TRBV9	TRBD2	TRBJ2-7	-	CASSMGTSGIYEQYF	TGTGCCAGCAGCATGGGGACTAGCGGGATTTACGAGCAGTACTTC
TRBV5-6	-	TRBJ2-1	-	CASSWTDLEQFF	TGTGCCAGCAGCTGGACGGACCTTGAGCAGTTCTTC
TRBV30	-	TRBJ2-7	-	CAWSVGSLHEQYF	TGTGCCTGGAGTGTTGGGAGTCTCCACGAGCAGTACTTC